A selection of T cell receptor beta chains follows, all from one sample in a study of human CD8 memory T cell subsets. TCRdb re-called the 5' RACE reads; every CDR3 protein appears as one record, without DNA. The sample table includes about 10,000 distinct CDR3 sequences. The sequenced sample was CD8+ stem-like memory T cells (TSCM and TCM) sorted from PBMCs. These receptors came from a human donor in good health. Each CDR3 is given with its conserved first and last residue. Each record gives: J gene, V gene, clone size, CDR3 protein. The size of a clone is reported for some rows only, either as once, few or many, or as a class for expanded clones.

j_gene: TRBJ2-1; v_gene: TRBV6-1; abundance: NA; CDR3aa: CASTRRDSSYNEQFF
j_gene: TRBJ1-5; v_gene: TRBV20-1; abundance: medium-sized; CDR3aa: CSASDLPGSSQPQHF
j_gene: TRBJ2-7; v_gene: TRBV11-2; abundance: NA; CDR3aa: CASSLVWRAYEQYF
j_gene: TRBJ2-1; v_gene: TRBV15; abundance: NA; CDR3aa: CATSRSSGGSYNEQFF
j_gene: TRBJ2-3; v_gene: TRBV19; abundance: NA; CDR3aa: CASSIDRADTQYF
j_gene: TRBJ2-2; v_gene: TRBV11-3; abundance: NA; CDR3aa: CASSLRVTDPNTGELFF
j_gene: TRBJ1-1; v_gene: TRBV19; abundance: NA; CDR3aa: CASKGGVTEAFF
j_gene: TRBJ2-1; v_gene: TRBV18; abundance: medium-sized; CDR3aa: CASSPMREVPEQFF
j_gene: TRBJ2-1; v_gene: TRBV4-3; abundance: NA; CDR3aa: CASSLRVGTSGTEQFF
j_gene: TRBJ2-5; v_gene: TRBV15; abundance: NA; CDR3aa: CATEPSPYQETQYF
j_gene: TRBJ2-1; v_gene: TRBV5-8; abundance: NA; CDR3aa: CASTLVVRNNEQFF
j_gene: TRBJ2-7; v_gene: TRBV5-4; abundance: NA; CDR3aa: CASSLGGEISYEQYF
j_gene: TRBJ1-5; v_gene: TRBV7-9; abundance: medium-sized; CDR3aa: CASTLNEGYDQPQHF
j_gene: TRBJ2-3; v_gene: TRBV4-3; abundance: NA; CDR3aa: CASSQDSGAGADTQYF
j_gene: TRBJ2-5; v_gene: TRBV7-6; abundance: NA; CDR3aa: CASSPGQGPGETQYF
j_gene: TRBJ2-2; v_gene: TRBV29-1; abundance: medium-sized; CDR3aa: CSVVVSTGELFF
j_gene: TRBJ2-7; v_gene: TRBV4-2; abundance: NA; CDR3aa: CASSPSIGTGNDERYF
j_gene: TRBJ2-7; v_gene: TRBV4-2; abundance: NA; CDR3aa: CASSQEDGAGYEQYF
j_gene: TRBJ2-1; v_gene: TRBV6-2/TRBV6-3; abundance: NA; CDR3aa: CASSYSPDFAYNEQFF
j_gene: TRBJ2-7; v_gene: TRBV20-1; abundance: NA; CDR3aa: CSARDGYEQYF
j_gene: TRBJ1-1; v_gene: TRBV30; abundance: NA; CDR3aa: CAWSLGADTEAFF
j_gene: TRBJ1-1; v_gene: TRBV5-1; abundance: NA; CDR3aa: CASSLVGREAFF
j_gene: TRBJ2-4; v_gene: TRBV7-9; abundance: NA; CDR3aa: CASSLAEIAKNIQYF
j_gene: TRBJ2-2; v_gene: TRBV25-1; abundance: NA; CDR3aa: CASSDLGQGTNTGELFF
j_gene: TRBJ2-7; v_gene: TRBV30; abundance: NA; CDR3aa: CAASGTENYEQYF
j_gene: TRBJ2-2; v_gene: TRBV4-3; abundance: NA; CDR3aa: CASSQVSRGTNTGELFF
j_gene: TRBJ2-1; v_gene: TRBV2; abundance: NA; CDR3aa: CASSDLAGDYNEQFF
j_gene: TRBJ1-1; v_gene: TRBV27; abundance: medium-sized; CDR3aa: CASRLDREAFF
j_gene: TRBJ1-1; v_gene: TRBV19; abundance: NA; CDR3aa: CASSIASGALNTEAFF